These 21 T cell receptor beta chains were sequenced from one sample in a study of technical replicates of blood from several donors. Method: immunoSEQ multiplex PCR; TCRdb's copy keeps in-frame clones and lacks some. This repertoire shows about 76,000 clones, 75% to 95% found once; its top ten account for 0.25%. The sequencing sample was made of T cells isolated from PBMCs. The origin of the receptors is a human donor in good health.

This sequence joins TRBV6-5 and TRBJ2-7, with D tentatively TRBD1 (7 bases). Looked up from germline, CDR1 is MNHEY and CDR2 is SVGAGI. This CDR3 contains 14 residues. Trimming shortened V by 6 bases and J by 2 bases, and 14 bases separated the two germline ends. The CDR3 spells CASSRSRGAYEQYF. As DNA, the CDR3 is TGTGCCAGCAGCCGTAGCAGGGGGGCCTACGAGCAGTACTTC.

The chain links TRBV7-6 to TRBJ2-2; 7 bases are shared with TRBD1. The J segment lost 10 bases and the V segment lost 5 bases, leaving 13 bases of the junction unmatched. The CDR3 length is 15 residues. Germline CDR1 SGHVS, CDR2 FNYEAQ. CDR3 in amino acids: CASSPGTVTTVELFF. The CDR3 DNA is TGTGCCAGCAGCCCAGGGACAGTCACCACGGTGGAGCTGTTTTTT.

The V call is TRBV5-8, the J call TRBJ2-3; 13 bases match TRBD2. V lost 0 bases and J lost 2; bases outside the gene matches: 3. The germline gives CDR1 SGHTS, CDR2 YDEGEE. CDR3 size: 17 residues. CDR3 bases: TGTGCCAGCAGCTTGGGACTAGCGGGGGGCCTCACAGATACGCAGTATTTT. Translated, it gives CASSLGLAGGLTDTQYF.

The genes are TRBV28 and TRBJ2-7, with D perhaps TRBD1 (5 bases). This CDR3 has 13 amino acids. CDR1 is MDHEN, CDR2 SYDVKM, per germline. The V and J ends lost 4 bases and 6 bases respectively, with 13 bases between them. CDR3 protein: CASSSVGQSEQYF. CDR3 DNA: TGTGCCAGCAGTTCGGTAGGACAATCCGAGCAGTACTTC.

The CDR3 loop reads CASSLSQGNEQFF. The CDR3 DNA follows: TGTGCCAGCAGTTTATCTCAGGGCAATGAGCAGTTCTTC. V is TRBV27 and J is TRBJ2-1, with D tentatively TRBD1 (5 bases). Germline CDR1 reads MNHEY; CDR2 reads SMNVEV (reference sequence). Trimming took 0 bases from V and 6 from J, leaving 6 bases between them. This CDR3 has 13 residues.

The chain has TRBV6-1 and TRBJ1-2; a possible D gene is TRBD1 (5 bases). V lost 2 bases and J lost 4, with 17 bases in between. The CDR3 has 16 amino acids. The germline CDR1 and CDR2 sequences are MNHNS and SASEGT. In nucleotides, the CDR3 is TGTGCCAGCAGTGAATTGGGGCAGGGCAGGGCCTATGGCTACACCTTC. It codes for CASSELGQGRAYGYTF.

This rearrangement joins TRBV10-1 to TRBJ1-1, with D perhaps TRBD1 (5 bases). Germline values: CDR1 WNHNN, CDR2 SYGVQD (reference sequence). CDR3 size: 16 residues. V lost 2 bases and J 6 bases, leaving 19 bases between the germline ends. Here the CDR3 reads CASSENLRGDVAEAFF. For the CDR3, the DNA is TGCGCCAGCAGTGAGAACCTCCGGGGGGATGTCGCTGAAGCTTTCTTT.

This rearrangement joins TRBV19 to TRBJ2-2, with D possibly TRBD1 on 6 matching bases. The CDR3 has 15 amino acids. Germline V gene sequence: CDR1 LNHDA, CDR2 SQIVND (reference sequence). V shed 3 bases and J shed 2 bases, with 10 bases lying between them. The CDR3 region has the DNA TGTGCCAGTAGTATCCCAGGGGATAACACCGGGGAGCTGTTTTTT. Translated, it gives CASSIPGDNTGELFF.

The chain links TRBV6-5 to TRBJ2-7; weak D call: TRBD1 (6 bases). The CDR3 runs 15 residues. The germline V gene has CDR1 MNHEY and CDR2 SVGAGI. Between the trimmed V and J ends, which lost 2 bases and 3 bases, there was a span of 14 bases. The CDR3 loop is CASSYDSGTYYEQYF. The CDR3 DNA sequence: TGTGCCAGCAGTTACGATTCGGGGACATACTACGAGCAGTACTTC.

The V gene is TRBV6-6, the J gene TRBJ2-3, with D hard to call. The CDR3 has 14 amino acids. With 2 bases removed from V and 5 bases from J, the gap between germline ends came to 11 bases. Germline V gene sequence: CDR1 MNHNY, CDR2 SVGAGI (reference sequence). CDR3 in amino acids: CASSYTSDLDTQYF. The CDR3 DNA is TGTGCCAGCAGTTACACATCCGATTTAGATACGCAGTATTTT.

V gene TRBV7-9 combines with J gene TRBJ2-3; 13 nucleotides agree with TRBD2. V lost 5 bases, J lost 4 bases, and 6 bases stayed unmatched. Germline CDR1 reads SEHNR; CDR2 reads FQNEAQ (reference sequence). CDR3 size: 16 residues. CDR3 DNA sequence: TGTGCCAGCAGCAAAACTAGCGGGAGGGTCGCAGATACGCAGTATTTT. Protein product: CASSKTSGRVADTQYF.

The rearrangement uses TRBV13 and TRBJ1-1, with TRBD1 matching over 8 bases. J was trimmed by 11 bases and V by 4 bases; bases with no gene match: 6. From germline, CDR1 is PRHDT and CDR2 FYEKMQ (reference sequence). CDR3 size: 12 residues. In DNA, the CDR3 is TGTGCCAGCAGCTCCAGGGGGCCCTGGGCTTTCTTT. Translation gives CASSSRGPWAFF.

V is TRBV19 and J is TRBJ2-5, with 11 bases aligning to TRBD2. This CDR3 is built from 14 residues. The germline gives CDR1 LNHDA, CDR2 SQIVND (reference sequence). V lost 8 bases to trimming and J lost 4 bases; unmatched junction nucleotides: 6. The CDR3 spells CASSTSGRGETQYF. As DNA, the CDR3 is TGTGCCAGTTCTACTAGCGGGAGAGGAGAGACCCAGTACTTC.

This chain joins TRBV7-9 and TRBJ1-1, with TRBD1 matching over 9 bases. Germline V gives CDR1 SEHNR, CDR2 FQNEAQ (reference sequence). Germline trimming cut 8 bases from V and 3 bases from J; bases unmatched to any gene: 10. The CDR3 length is 15 residues. Written as DNA, the CDR3 is TGTGCCAGCGTTACAGGGGGCGCTGGGGACACTGAAGCTTTCTTT. Amino acid sequence: CASVTGGAGDTEAFF.

For the CDR3, the DNA is TGCGCCAGCAGCCAAGAATGGCAGGGGCGCCACCTCTCCTACGAGCAGTACTTC. Translated, it gives CASSQEWQGRHLSYEQYF. The chain has TRBV4-1 and TRBJ2-7; a possible D gene is TRBD1 (6 bases). The germline V gene encodes CDR1 MGHRA and CDR2 YSYEKL. The CDR3 consists of 18 residues. The germline V and J ends were trimmed by 0 bases and 0 bases, with 18 bases remaining between them.

This clone appeared once. The CDR3 DNA follows: TGTGCCAGCAGCTTGCCCGTGGGACAGGGGCACGGCTACACCTTC. Translating it yields CASSLPVGQGHGYTF. The chain joins TRBV13 to TRBJ1-2; TRBD1 aligns across 10 bases. CDR3 length: 15 residues. The V gene end was trimmed by 3 bases and the J gene end by 8 bases; junction bases not matched to a gene: 9. The germline CDR1 and CDR2 sequences are PRHDT and FYEKMQ (reference sequence).

This chain links TRBV7-3 with TRBJ2-2; 8 nucleotides agree with TRBD2. Germline lookup yields CDR1 SGHTA and CDR2 FQGTGA. The length of the CDR3 is 15 residues. Unmatched junction bases numbered 6, after V lost 6 bases and J lost 3 bases. CDR3 nucleotide sequence: TGTGCCAGCAGAACGGGGGGGCCCGACACCGGGGAGCTGTTTTTT. Amino acid sequence: CASRTGGPDTGELFF.

The rearrangement uses TRBV6-5 and TRBJ1-1, with D possibly TRBD1 on 5 matching bases. The V end was cut by 2 bases, the J end by 0 bases, with 13 bases between. Germline loops: CDR1 MNHEY, CDR2 SVGAGI. This CDR3 region has 16 residues. Here the CDR3 reads CASSYRGGEMNTEAFF. As DNA, the CDR3 is TGTGCCAGCAGTTACCGGGGGGGGGAGATGAACACTGAAGCTTTCTTT.

The chain recombines TRBV6-1 with TRBJ1-5, with a possible D match to TRBD1 (5 bases). V was shortened by 1 base and J by 6 bases, with 13 bases between the two germline ends. The CDR3 length is 15 residues. Germline CDR1 and CDR2: MNHNS and SASEGT. The CDR3 spells CASSEGDWGGQPQHF. CDR3 nucleotide sequence: TGTGCCAGCAGTGAAGGTGATTGGGGGGGTCAGCCCCAGCATTTT.

V usage is TRBV28 and J usage is TRBJ2-3; D possibly corresponds to TRBD1 (6 bases). This CDR3 has 15 residues. Between the trimmed V and J ends, which lost 0 bases and 5 bases, there was a span of 12 bases. Germline V gene lookup returns CDR1 MDHEN and CDR2 SYDVKM. CDR3 residues: CASSLWEVGGDTQYF. DNA of the CDR3: TGTGCCAGCAGTTTATGGGAGGTAGGGGGAGATACGCAGTATTTT.

The chain recombines TRBV5-4 with TRBJ1-6, with no clear D. The CDR3 sequence is 19 residues long. The V end was cut by 0 bases, the J end by 9 bases, with 25 bases between. Germline V lookup: CDR1 SGHNT, CDR2 YYREEE (reference sequence). The CDR3 bases are TGTGCCAGCAGCTTGGTTATCTTCGGGGTAGCGGGGTCTTCTTCACCCCTCCACTTT. Translating gives CASSLVIFGVAGSSSPLHF.